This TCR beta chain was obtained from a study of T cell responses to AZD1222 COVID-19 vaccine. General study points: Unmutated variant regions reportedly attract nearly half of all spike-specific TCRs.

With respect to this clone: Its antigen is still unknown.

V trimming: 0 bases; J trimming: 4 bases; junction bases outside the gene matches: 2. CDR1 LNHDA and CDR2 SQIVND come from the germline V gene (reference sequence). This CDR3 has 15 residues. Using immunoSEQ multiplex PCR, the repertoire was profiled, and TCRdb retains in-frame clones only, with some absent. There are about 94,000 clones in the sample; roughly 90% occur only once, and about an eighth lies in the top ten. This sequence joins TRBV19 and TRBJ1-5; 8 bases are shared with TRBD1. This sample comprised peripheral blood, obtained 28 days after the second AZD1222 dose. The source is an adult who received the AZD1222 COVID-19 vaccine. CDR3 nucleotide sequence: TGTGCCAGTAGTATAGAGGACAGGGCAAATCAGCCCCAGCATTTT. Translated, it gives CASSIEDRANQPQHF.